The entry below gives a single T cell receptor beta chain sequence along with its context. The data belong to a study of shared clonotypes between healthy human individuals. Sequencing used immunoSEQ multiplex PCR; TCRdb keeps in-frame clones, though not all of them. Of roughly 2 million clones in the sample, about 95% were seen once. Germline loops: CDR1 SGHVS, CDR2 FNYEAQ. The CDR3 covers 17 residues. Trimming took 5 bases from V and 7 from J; bases not matched to a gene: 17. The rearrangement joins TRBV7-6 to TRBJ2-7; 10 nucleotides agree with TRBD1. The clonotype originates from a man younger than 35 in good health. Sequencing was done on a sample of naive CD4+ T cells sorted from blood. Specified subset: CD45RA+ positively selected. The CDR3: CASSLYTGQGTVGEQYF. CDR3 bases: TGTGCCAGCAGCCTTTACACGGGACAGGGGACCGTGGGGGAGCAGTACTTC.